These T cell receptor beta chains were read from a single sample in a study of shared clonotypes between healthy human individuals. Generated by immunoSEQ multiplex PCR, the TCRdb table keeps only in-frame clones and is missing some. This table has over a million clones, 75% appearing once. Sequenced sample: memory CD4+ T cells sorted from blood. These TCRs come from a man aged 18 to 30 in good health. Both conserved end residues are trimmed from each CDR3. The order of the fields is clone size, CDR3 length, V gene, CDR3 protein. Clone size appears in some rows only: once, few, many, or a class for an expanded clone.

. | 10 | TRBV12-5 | ASAGLRETQY
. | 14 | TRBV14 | ASSQEQKAMNTEAF
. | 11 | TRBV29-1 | SVDGAGAYEQY
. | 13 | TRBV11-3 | ASSLLGGASYEQY
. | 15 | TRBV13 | ASSLPREDGMNTEAF
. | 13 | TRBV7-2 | ASSSSGRETGELF
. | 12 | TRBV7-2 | ASSVQGATGELF
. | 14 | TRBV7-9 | ASSLIGTGSGSPLH
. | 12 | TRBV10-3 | AISVGTGGNEQY
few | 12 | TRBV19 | ASSIVNSPDTQY
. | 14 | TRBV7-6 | ASSLGGQVSNQPQH
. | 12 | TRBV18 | ASSPDRGVSGYT
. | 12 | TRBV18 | ASSNRTGPYEQY
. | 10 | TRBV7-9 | ASSEMGLEQY